One sample yielded the 16 T cell receptor beta chains listed below, sequenced in a study of blood T cell repertoires in COVID-19. Profiled with immunoSEQ multiplex PCR; TCRdb holds only in-frame clones, not every one. The sample holds approximately 120,000 clones, 80% seen once. The sequenced sample consisted of peripheral blood. Every receptor here comes from a human donor in a cohort sampled during active or convalescent COVID-19.

This clone appeared a few times. The chain combines TRBV5-6 with TRBJ1-3, with 7 bases fitting TRBD1. Germline V lookup: CDR1 SGHDT, CDR2 YYEEEE. Losses at the gene ends were 4 bases for V and 0 bases for J; bases not matched to a gene: 13. The CDR3 spans 18 residues. This CDR3 is CASSPGTAPRGSGNTIYF. The CDR3 DNA is TGTGCCAGCAGCCCGGGGACAGCCCCAAGGGGCTCTGGAAACACCATATATTTT.

The gene calls are TRBV19 and TRBJ2-1; 8 nucleotides agree with TRBD2. Per germline, CDR1 LNHDA and CDR2 SQIVND (reference sequence). The CDR3 consists of 16 residues. Unmatched junction bases numbered 14, after V lost 9 bases and J lost 4 bases. CDR3 loop: CARISSGTRTYNEQFF. The CDR3 coding sequence is TGTGCCAGAATAAGTAGCGGGACCCGAACTTACAATGAGCAGTTCTTC.

V is TRBV2 and J is TRBJ1-2, with 7 bases matching TRBD1. The CDR3 length is 15 residues. Unmatched junction bases numbered 12, after V lost 9 bases and J lost 2 bases. Per the germline V gene, CDR1 is SNHLY and CDR2 is FYNNEI. The CDR3 loop is CARAPLTGVNYGYTF. CDR3 nucleotides: TGTGCCAGAGCCCCCCTTACAGGGGTGAACTATGGCTACACCTTC.

The CDR3 loop reads CASSLGQVPLLYEQYF. The CDR3 DNA sequence: TGCGCCAGCAGCTTAGGTCAGGTCCCACTTCTTTACGAGCAGTACTTC. This chain connects TRBV5-1 to TRBJ2-7; D remains ambiguous. Trimming pared 2 bases from V and 4 bases from J, leaving 19 bases between. The CDR3 runs 16 residues. The germline V gene has CDR1 SGHRS and CDR2 YFSETQ.

The count of this clone is one. The chain carries TRBV3-1 (or the pseudogene TRBV3-2) and TRBJ2-7; D call uncertain. The germline V gene encodes CDR1 LGHDT and CDR2 YNNKEL (reference sequence). Between the trimmed V and J ends, which lost 6 bases and 3 bases, there was a span of 18 bases. This CDR3 has 15 residues. CDR3 protein: CASSLVTGGGYEQYF. CDR3 coding DNA: TGTGCCAGCAGTCTGGTAACTGGCGGTGGCTACGAGCAGTACTTC.

The gene calls are TRBV7-8 and TRBJ2-7; tentative D call: TRBD1 (5 bases). Deletions cut 5 bases from V and 3 bases from J, with 11 bases between. CDR1 is SGHVS, CDR2 FQNEAQ, per germline. There are 13 residues in the CDR3. Here the CDR3 DNA reads TGTGCCAGCAGCCTTGGGGCTGACTACGAGCAGTACTTC. Amino acid sequence: CASSLGADYEQYF.

This clone is a singleton in its sample. In DNA form, the CDR3 reads TGCGCCAGCAGCCAGAGGGGATTACAGGGTGACGAGCAGTACTTC. Translating gives CASSQRGLQGDEQYF. V gene TRBV4-3 combines with J gene TRBJ2-7; TRBD1 is a possible D gene (6 bases). Germline CDR1 reads LGHNA; CDR2 reads YSLEER. The CDR3 runs to 15 residues. The germline V and J ends were trimmed by 3 bases and 5 bases, with 17 bases remaining between them.

This sequence joins TRBV19 and TRBJ1-1; 7 bases agree with TRBD1. There are 17 residues in the CDR3. Looked up from germline, CDR1 is LNHDA and CDR2 is SQIVND (reference sequence). The junction had 13 bases not matched to a gene; V was cut back by 5 bases and J by 1 base. The CDR3 DNA reads as TGTGCCAGTAGTTTTACTTCGGGGAACAGGGGGAACACTGAAGCTTTCTTT. It codes for CASSFTSGNRGNTEAFF.

The CDR3 reads CASSLEGAMNTEAFF. The DNA for the CDR3 is TGTGCCAGCAGCTTAGAGGGAGCAATGAACACTGAAGCTTTCTTT. This sequence joins TRBV11-1 and TRBJ1-1; D call uncertain. Trimming stripped 1 base from V and 0 bases from J, with 9 bases between. The CDR3 is made up of 15 amino acids. Germline V gives CDR1 SGHAT, CDR2 FQDESV (reference sequence).

The rearrangement links TRBV15 to TRBJ2-5; D is possibly TRBD2 (5 bases). Germline-derived CDR1 and CDR2 are LNHNV and YYDKDF (reference sequence). V shed 3 bases and J shed 3 bases, with 11 bases lying between them. The CDR3 contains 14 residues. The CDR3 loop is CATSRLAYKETQYF. The CDR3, as DNA: TGTGCCACCAGCAGGCTAGCCTATAAAGAGACCCAGTACTTC. Full variable domain (outside the CDR3, taken from reference TRBV15 and TRBJ2-5): DAMVIQNPRYQVTQFGKPVTLSCSQTLNHNVMYWYQQKSSQAPKLLFHYYDKDFNNEADTPDNFQSRRPNTSFCFLDIRSPGLGDTAMYLCATSRLAYKETQYFGPGTRLLVL.

The rearrangement links TRBV6-5 to TRBJ2-1; no definite D call. Germline CDR1 and CDR2: MNHEY and SVGAGI. The CDR3 runs to 14 residues. Trimming stripped 6 bases from V and 0 bases from J, with 9 bases between. The chain's CDR3 is CASRQKNSYNEQFF. The CDR3 coding sequence is TGTGCCAGCAGACAAAAAAACTCCTACAATGAGCAGTTCTTC.

V usage is TRBV19 and J usage is TRBJ1-6; a weak D match, TRBD1 (6 bases). V lost 4 bases and J lost 1, with 8 bases in between. The CDR3 spans 15 residues. Germline V gene data show CDR1 as LNHDA and CDR2 as SQIVND (reference sequence). As DNA, the CDR3 is TGTGCCAGTAGTACAGGGGAATCCTATAATTCACCCCTCCACTTT. This sequence encodes CASSTGESYNSPLHF.

The V and J genes are TRBV10-3 and TRBJ2-7; a possible D gene is TRBD2 (6 bases). The CDR3 is 12 amino acids. V was cut by 4 bases and J by 10 bases, with 14 bases left in between. CDR1 and CDR2 (germline): ENHRY, SYGVKD. CDR3 in amino acids: CAISGTINPQYF. CDR3 DNA sequence: TGTGCCATCAGTGGGACTATCAACCCTCAGTACTTC.

The chain couples TRBV7-8 to TRBJ1-1, with D possibly being TRBD1 (5 bases). The CDR3 runs 13 residues. V gave up 5 bases and J gave up 9 bases, with 16 bases separating them. CDR1 and CDR2 from the germline V gene are SGHVS and FQNEAQ. Here the CDR3 DNA reads TGTGCCAGCAGCCTCCTGGGAGGACACAAAGCTTTCTTT. Its protein product is CASSLLGGHKAFF.

The V gene is TRBV4-3, the J gene TRBJ2-3; tentatively, D is TRBD2 (7 bases). CDR3 length: 15 amino acids. CDR1 and CDR2 from the germline V gene are LGHNA and YSLEER. Trimming took off 2 bases at V and 4 bases at J, with 13 bases between the two ends. The CDR3 protein is CASSQLEGGADTQYF. CDR3 bases: TGCGCCAGCAGCCAACTAGAGGGGGGGGCAGATACGCAGTATTTT.

V is TRBV5-4 and J is TRBJ2-5; TRBD1 matches 10 bases. The V gene's germline CDR1 is SGHNT and CDR2 YYREEE (reference sequence). The CDR3 is 16 amino acids. With 3 bases clipped from V and 5 bases from J, the junction kept 10 bases outside the gene matches. As DNA, the CDR3 is TGTGCCAGCAGCTCCCGTCGGACAGGGGGTCCGGAGACCCAGTACTTC. This sequence encodes CASSSRRTGGPETQYF.